This TCR beta chain was profiled in a study of blood T cell repertoires in COVID-19 (TCRdb year 2020). For the study in its entirety: Collaborator samples came from the United States, Italy and Spain and covered acute and convalescent phases of COVID-19. The prospective study material was composed of cDNA or gDNA derived from T cells, B-cell-depleted T cells, or PBMCs. Deeply sampled blood TCRbeta repertoires from subjects exposed to, actively infected with, or recovered from COVID-19 were included in the dataset. The repertoires were made available in a free public database intended to serve as a resource for research on the immune response to SARS-CoV-2. The samples were drawn from two sources: the first 160 participants of the ongoing ImmuneRACE study, and 1,000 to 1,500 subjects contributed by 6 global collaborators. Nearly every sample came with metadata listing a de-identified subject ID, COVID-19 status, age in years and sex. Where available, HLA class I and class II types were obtained from metadata supplied by the sample provider rather than from assay-based typing. Overall results and qualifications from the work: How much clinical and demographic metadata was included differed by source and by participant, and the metadata was provided uncurated.

According to the germline V gene (reference sequence), CDR1 reads PRHDT and CDR2 reads FYEKMQ. For this chain, trimming is 5 bases at the V end and 6 bases at the J end, and the number of junction bases without a gene match is 14. The CDR3 runs 17 amino acids, cysteine and phenylalanine included. Only the CDR3 portion is preserved as DNA: 51 bases, with reading frame beginning at the first base. Collaborating institutions collected whole blood in K2EDTA tubes following their own protocols. Collaborator samples were shipped for TCRbeta analysis as frozen whole blood, isolated PBMCs, or DNA extracted from either sample type. About this clone itself: Which antigen it targets is not known. Base qualities are not at hand, and no much larger clone is one base apart.

TCRbeta CDR3 regions were amplified from genomic DNA using the immunoSEQ Assay, a bias-controlled multiplex PCR. The paper's data handling went like this. Within the assay, amplification of reference gene primers was used to estimate how many nucleated cells each sample contained. To quantify the absolute abundance of each unique TCRbeta CDR3 rearrangement, sequence reads were collapsed and filtered. For each sample, productive Simpson clonality was calculated as the square root of Simpson's diversity index across productive rearrangements. TCRdb mirrors the immuneACCESS table, restricted to in-frame sequences. Some clones are absent from its copies; in checked studies, under half trace to an unresolved V gene, and the reason for the others is unknown. That table gives V, J and clone size, and the DNA gave D and trimming. Across this sample there are some 150,000 clones, with more than 65% seen only once. The ten largest account for about 7.2% of the sample.

This sequence originates from a woman between 50 and 59 years old in a cohort sampled during active or convalescent COVID-19. In this chain, TRBV13 is recombined with TRBJ2-1, with 9 bases in between that match TRBD2. Material for sequencing was peripheral blood. CDR3 protein: CASSRKGEGLAGNEQFF. The base sequence is TGTGCCAGCAGCAGAAAGGGGGAGGGACTAGCTGGCAATGAGCAGTTCTTC.